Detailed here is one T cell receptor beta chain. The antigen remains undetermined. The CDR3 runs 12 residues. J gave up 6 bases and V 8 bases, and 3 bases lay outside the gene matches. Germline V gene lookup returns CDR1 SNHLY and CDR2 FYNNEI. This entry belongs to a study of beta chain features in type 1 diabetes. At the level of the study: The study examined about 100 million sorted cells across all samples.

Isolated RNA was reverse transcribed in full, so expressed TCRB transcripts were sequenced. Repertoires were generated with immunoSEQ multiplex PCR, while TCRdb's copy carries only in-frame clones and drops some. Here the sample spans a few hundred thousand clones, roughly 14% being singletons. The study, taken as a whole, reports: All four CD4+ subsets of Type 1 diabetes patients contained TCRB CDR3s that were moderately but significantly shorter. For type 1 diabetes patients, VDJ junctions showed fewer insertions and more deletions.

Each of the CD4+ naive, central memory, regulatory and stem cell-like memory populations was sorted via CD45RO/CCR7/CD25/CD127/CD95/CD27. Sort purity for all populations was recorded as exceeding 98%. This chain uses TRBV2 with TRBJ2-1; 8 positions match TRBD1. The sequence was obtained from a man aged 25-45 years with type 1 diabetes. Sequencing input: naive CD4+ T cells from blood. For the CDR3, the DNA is TGTGCCAGCGGCGGGACAGGCAATGAGCAGTTCTTC. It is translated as CASGGTGNEQFF.